One sample yielded the 6 T cell receptor beta chains listed below, sequenced in a study of monozygotic twins with inflammatory bowel disease. Reprocessing the 5' RACE reads, TCRdb reports a single entry for every CDR3 protein and omits DNA. The listing records some 100,000 distinct CDR3 sequences. The sequenced sample consisted of blood. The receptors derive from a human donor with ulcerative colitis or Crohn's disease, or a healthy co-twin of an affected twin (not recorded which).

CDR3 sequence: CASSHGLAYTGELFF. This sequence joins TRBV4-3 and TRBJ2-2; TCRdb's D gene call, TRBD2, goes unchecked for lack of DNA. CDR1 is LGHNA and CDR2 is YSLEER in the germline V gene. The CDR3 is 15 residues long.

J is TRBJ2-1 and V is TRBV3-1; absent DNA, TCRdb's TRBD1 call cannot be checked. In germline, CDR1 is LGHDT, CDR2 YNNKEL (reference sequence). The CDR3 runs to 12 residues. The CDR3 loop is CASSHPRRVRFF.

The J gene is TRBJ2-5, the V gene TRBV27. From germline, CDR1 is MNHEY and CDR2 SMNVEV (reference sequence). The CDR3 has 13 residues. This CDR3 is CASSLWVSGTQYF.

The chain carries TRBV6-5 and TRBJ2-3. Looked up from germline, CDR1 is MNHEY and CDR2 is SVGAGI. This CDR3 region has 13 residues. The CDR3 is CASKVDGTDTQYF.

The rearrangement joins TRBV10-3 to TRBJ1-4; the D gene TCRdb calls, TRBD1, cannot be checked with no DNA. The CDR3 contains 14 residues. Germline V CDR1 and CDR2: ENHRY, SYGVKD. The CDR3 reads CAIRDTGMGEKLFF.

The chain joins TRBV7-2 to TRBJ1-4. CDR3 length: 14 amino acids. Germline loops: CDR1 SGHTA, CDR2 FQGNSA. CDR3 sequence reads: CASSLTGYNEKLFF.